This T cell receptor beta chain was profiled in a study of ipilimumab plus nivolumab after autologous stem cell transplantation. Study as a whole: Typical patient got 5 ipilimumab doses and fewer than 10 nivolumab doses (median). The DLBCL cohort had primary refractory and relapsed disease, with 18-month progression-free survival of about 82% and 31%.

Patients received nivolumab 3 mg/kg at weeks 1, 4, 7, 10, then fortnightly to week 26. The assay was immunoSEQ multiplex PCR, and TCRdb's table has in-frame clones only and misses some. The sample lists about 16,000 clones, roughly four fifths occurring once. The ends were cut back, 5 bases at V and 8 bases at J, with 3 bases in the middle. This CDR3 has 10 amino acids. CDR1 is MNHNS and CDR2 is SASEGT in the germline V gene. Source: PBMCs, taken in a trial of ipilimumab plus nivolumab as post-transplant consolidation. J is TRBJ1-4 and V is TRBV6-1; no clear D gene. This receptor was taken from a male donor with diffuse large B-cell lymphoma. CDR3 amino acids: CASSREKLFF. The CDR3 nucleotides are TGTGCCAGCAGTAGAGAAAAACTGTTTTTT.